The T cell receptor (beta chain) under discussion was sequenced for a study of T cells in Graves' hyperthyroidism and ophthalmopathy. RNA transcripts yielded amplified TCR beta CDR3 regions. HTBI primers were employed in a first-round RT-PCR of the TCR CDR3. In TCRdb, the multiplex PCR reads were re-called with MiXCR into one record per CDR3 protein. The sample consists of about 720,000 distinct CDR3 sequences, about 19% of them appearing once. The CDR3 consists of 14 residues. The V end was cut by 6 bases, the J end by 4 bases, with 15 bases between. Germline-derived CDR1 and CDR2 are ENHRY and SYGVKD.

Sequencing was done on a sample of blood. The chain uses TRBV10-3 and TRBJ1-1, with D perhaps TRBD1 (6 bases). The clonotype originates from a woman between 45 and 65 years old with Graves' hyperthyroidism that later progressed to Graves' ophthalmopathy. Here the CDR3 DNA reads TGTGCCATCAGGGGCCGTCAGGGGATCACTGAAGCTTTCTTT. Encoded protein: CAIRGRQGITEAFF.